These 17 T cell receptor beta chains came from one sample sequenced in a study of OX40 agonist ivuxolimab in advanced cancers. Libraries were constructed by the immunoSEQ multiplex PCR assay. This immuneACCESS table, as held by TCRdb, lists in-frame sequences with V and J called but not all clones. Of the missing ones, under half trace to an unresolved V gene in checked studies; the others have no known cause. This sample lists over 35,000 clones; around 89% were detected once. The ten largest clones represent 0.45% to 0.65% of the sample. The sample consisted of CD4+ or CD8+ T cells sorted from blood, taken in a trial of the OX40 agonist ivuxolimab. Receptors were obtained from an adult with an advanced solid tumor such as melanoma, head and neck, liver or kidney cancer.

This chain uses TRBV7-2 with TRBJ2-3, with D perhaps assigned TRBD1 or TRBD2 (7 bases each). The CDR3 consists of 16 residues. V was clipped by 11 bases and J by 3 bases, with 24 bases between them. CDR1 and CDR2 (germline): SGHTA, FQGNSA. CDR3 region: CAHKGGPGGATDTQYF. The CDR3 DNA follows: TGTGCCCACAAAGGGGGCCCAGGGGGGGCGACAGATACGCAGTATTTT.

The J gene is TRBJ1-3, the V gene TRBV5-5; D might be TRBD1 (6 bases). The CDR3 runs to 18 residues. Germline V lookup: CDR1 SGHKS, CDR2 YYEKEE (reference sequence). Trimming stripped 4 bases from V and 2 bases from J, with 22 bases between. The CDR3 here is CASSHPTGYTYTGNTIYF. The CDR3 DNA reads TGTGCCAGCAGCCACCCTACAGGGTATACATACACTGGAAACACCATATATTTT.

This clone has just one count. The chain uses TRBV6-5 and TRBJ1-2; no clear D gene. CDR3 length: 13 amino acids. In germline, CDR1 is MNHEY, CDR2 SVGAGI. V was clipped by 0 bases and J by 7 bases, with 9 bases between them. The CDR3 DNA is TGTGCCAGCAGTTACTCGAGCGCGACTGGCTACACCTTC. Translated: CASSYSSATGYTF.

The chain combines TRBV6-5 with TRBJ2-2; D not certain. Between the trimmed V and J ends, which lost 6 bases and 0 bases, there was a span of 2 bases. Germline V gene data show CDR1 as MNHEY and CDR2 as SVGAGI. The CDR3 is 12 residues long. The CDR3 bases are TGTGCCAGCAGCTCGAACACCGGGGAGCTGTTTTTT. Its protein is CASSSNTGELFF.

The CDR3 DNA reads as TGTGCCAGCAGCCCACCGCCGGGACAGAAGGCCCCCACCTACGAGCAGTACTTC. Encoded protein: CASSPPPGQKAPTYEQYF. The chain couples TRBV11-2 to TRBJ2-7, with 7 bases matching TRBD1. Germline loops: CDR1 SGHAT, CDR2 FQNNGV. This CDR3 comprises 18 residues. V lost 5 bases, J lost 2 bases, and 18 bases stayed unmatched.

The chain is built from TRBV11-1 and TRBJ1-1; 8 bases are shared with TRBD1. The J segment lost 0 bases and the V segment lost 5 bases, leaving 5 bases of the junction unmatched. CDR3 length: 15 amino acids. Germline V gene lookup returns CDR1 SGHAT and CDR2 FQDESV (reference sequence). CDR3 in amino acids: CASSKDRELNTEAFF. The CDR3 DNA is TGTGCCAGCAGCAAGGACAGGGAGCTGAACACTGAAGCTTTCTTT.

This clone showed up just once. The chain combines TRBV29-1 with TRBJ1-5, with D possibly being TRBD1 (5 bases). This CDR3 spans 12 amino acids. CDR1 and CDR2 (germline): SQVTM, ANQGSEA. V was shortened by 7 bases and J by 5 bases, with 12 bases between the two germline ends. The CDR3 DNA sequence: TGCAGCGGTTCCTCGGGGGATCAGCCCCAGCATTTT. It is translated as CSGSSGDQPQHF.

The genes are TRBV2 and TRBJ2-5; a possible D gene is TRBD2 (5 bases). Trimming took off 6 bases at V and 5 bases at J, with 10 bases between the two ends. The CDR3 length is 12 residues. Germline V gene data show CDR1 as SNHLY and CDR2 as FYNNEI. The CDR3 bases are TGTGCCAGCAGACTAGGCGAGGAGACCCAGTACTTC. This gives the protein CASRLGEETQYF.

The J gene is TRBJ2-7, the V gene TRBV1; TRBD1 reflects the table's D call only, with no check against the DNA. TRBV1 is described as a pseudogene. The CDR3 length is 17 residues. The CDR3 sequence: CTSSQKIRDRDTYEQYF. The CDR3 DNA reads as TGCACCAGCAGCCAAAAAATCCGGGACAGGGATACCTACGAGCAGTACTTC.

The chain recombines TRBV10-3 with TRBJ1-2, with D perhaps TRBD1 (6 bases). Trimming left V 2 bases short and J 8 bases short, with 15 bases between. The CDR3 consists of 14 residues. Per germline, CDR1 ENHRY and CDR2 SYGVKD. Here the CDR3 reads CAISEPSSGDGYTF. The CDR3 DNA is TGTGCCATCAGTGAGCCGTCATCAGGGGACGGCTACACCTTC.

V usage is TRBV27 and J usage is TRBJ2-5; 7 nucleotides line up with TRBD2. Trimming removed 6 bases from V and 3 bases from J; junction bases left unmatched: 10. Germline values: CDR1 MNHEY, CDR2 SMNVEV (reference sequence). This CDR3 region has 15 residues. The CDR3 nucleotides read TGTGCCAGCAGGGGAGGGGTAGGCGGGGAAGAGACCCAGTACTTC. Residues: CASRGGVGGEETQYF.

The CDR3 nucleotides read TGTGCCAGCAGTTTGAAGCGACAGGGTTTCAACTACGAGCAGTACTTC. Encoded protein: CASSLKRQGFNYEQYF. The chain is built from TRBV27 and TRBJ2-7; 7 nucleotides agree with TRBD1. Trimming cost V 3 bases and J 3 bases; bases outside gene matches: 11. The CDR3 length is 16 residues. Germline CDR1 reads MNHEY; CDR2 reads SMNVEV (reference sequence).

J is TRBJ1-2 and V is TRBV5-4; 9 bases agree with TRBD1. Looked up from germline, CDR1 is SGHNT and CDR2 is YYREEE (reference sequence). V lost 2 bases to trimming and J lost 5 bases; unmatched junction nucleotides: 4. This CDR3 contains 14 residues. CDR3 DNA: TGTGCCAGCAGCTTACCTGGGACAGGGTATGGCTACACCTTC. Translation gives CASSLPGTGYGYTF.

The V and J genes are TRBV5-1 and TRBJ2-3; D not resolved. Germline V lookup: CDR1 SGHRS, CDR2 YFSETQ. This CDR3 contains 13 residues. V lost 6 bases, J lost 4 bases, and 12 bases lay in between. The CDR3 spells CASTRYPADTQYF. The DNA for the CDR3 is TGCGCCAGCACCAGGTACCCCGCAGATACGCAGTATTTT.

This chain connects TRBV29-1 to TRBJ2-7, with D possibly being TRBD2 (6 bases). Between the trimmed V and J ends, which lost 7 bases and 3 bases, there was a span of 16 bases. The CDR3 runs 13 residues. Germline V gene lookup returns CDR1 SQVTM and CDR2 ANQGSEA. CDR3 sequence reads: CSAAGSAGYEQYF. In DNA, the CDR3 is TGCAGCGCGGCGGGGAGCGCAGGCTACGAGCAGTACTTC.

The chain joins TRBV4-1 to TRBJ2-3; 11 bases fit TRBD1. Germline loops: CDR1 MGHRA, CDR2 YSYEKL. The CDR3 sequence is 16 residues long. The junction had 5 bases not matched to a gene; V was cut back by 3 bases and J by 3 bases. The chain's CDR3 is CASSHGDRGETDTQYF. CDR3 bases: TGCGCCAGCAGCCATGGGGACAGGGGGGAAACAGATACGCAGTATTTT.

This chain connects TRBV5-1 to TRBJ2-2; D is possibly TRBD2 (6 bases). V was shortened by 0 bases and J by 4 bases, with 10 bases between the two germline ends. CDR3 size: 15 residues. Per the germline V gene, CDR1 is SGHRS and CDR2 is YFSETQ. The CDR3 bases are TGCGCCAGCAGCTTGGCGGAGGGAAGCACCGGGGAGCTGTTTTTT. It translates to CASSLAEGSTGELFF.